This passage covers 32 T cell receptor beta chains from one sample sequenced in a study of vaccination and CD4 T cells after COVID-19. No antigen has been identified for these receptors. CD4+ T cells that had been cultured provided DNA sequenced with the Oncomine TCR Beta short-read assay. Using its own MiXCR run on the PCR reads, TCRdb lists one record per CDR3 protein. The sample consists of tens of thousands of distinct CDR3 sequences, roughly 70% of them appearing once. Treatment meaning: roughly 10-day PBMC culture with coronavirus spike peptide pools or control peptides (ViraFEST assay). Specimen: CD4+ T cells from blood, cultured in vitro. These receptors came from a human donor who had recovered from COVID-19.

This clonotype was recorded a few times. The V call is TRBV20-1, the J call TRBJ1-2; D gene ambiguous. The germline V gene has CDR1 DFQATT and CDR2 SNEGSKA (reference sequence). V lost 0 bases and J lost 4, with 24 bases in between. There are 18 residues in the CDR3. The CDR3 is CSAREGGTSGFRSYGYTF. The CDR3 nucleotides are TGCAGTGCTAGAGAGGGTGGTACATCAGGCTTTCGTAGCTATGGCTACACCTTC.

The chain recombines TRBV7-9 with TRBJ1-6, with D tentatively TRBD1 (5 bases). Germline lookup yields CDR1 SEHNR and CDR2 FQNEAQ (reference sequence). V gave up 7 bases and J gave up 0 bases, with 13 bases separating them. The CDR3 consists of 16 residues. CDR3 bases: TGTGCCAGCAAGAGGGACGTTAGCTCCTATAATTCACCCCTCCACTTT. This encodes CASKRDVSSYNSPLHF.

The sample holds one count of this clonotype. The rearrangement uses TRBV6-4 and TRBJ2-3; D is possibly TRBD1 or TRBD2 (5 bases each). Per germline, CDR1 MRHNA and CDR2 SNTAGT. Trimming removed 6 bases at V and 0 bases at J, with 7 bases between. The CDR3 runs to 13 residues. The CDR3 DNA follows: TGTGCCAGCAGCAGGGACAGCACAGATACGCAGTATTTT. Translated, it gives CASSRDSTDTQYF.

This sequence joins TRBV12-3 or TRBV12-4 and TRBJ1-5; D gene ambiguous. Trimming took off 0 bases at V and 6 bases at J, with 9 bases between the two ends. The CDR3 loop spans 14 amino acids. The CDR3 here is CASSLAGNLQPQHF. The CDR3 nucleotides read TGTGCCAGCAGTTTAGCAGGGAACCTTCAGCCCCAGCATTTT.

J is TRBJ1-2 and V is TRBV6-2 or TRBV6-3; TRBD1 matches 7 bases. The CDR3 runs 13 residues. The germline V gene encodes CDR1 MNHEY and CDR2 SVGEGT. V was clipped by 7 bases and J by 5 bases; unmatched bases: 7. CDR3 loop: CASTGTGEYGYTF. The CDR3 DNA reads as TGTGCCAGCACCGGAACAGGGGAATATGGCTACACCTTC.

CDR3 amino acids: CATKAEFYGYTF. The CDR3 DNA reads TGTGCCACGAAGGCGGAGTTCTATGGCTACACCTTC. This chain uses TRBV6-2 or TRBV6-3 with TRBJ1-2; D is ambiguous. This CDR3 spans 12 amino acids. Trimming stripped 10 bases from V and 4 bases from J, with 13 bases between. The germline gives CDR1 MNHEY, CDR2 SVGEGT.

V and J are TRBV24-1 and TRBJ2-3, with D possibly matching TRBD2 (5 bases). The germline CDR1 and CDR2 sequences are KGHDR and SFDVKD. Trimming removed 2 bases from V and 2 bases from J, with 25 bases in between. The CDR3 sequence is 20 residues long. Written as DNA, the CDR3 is TGTGCCACCAGTGATTCTTTCGGGATAGGACCCATAAAAAACACAGATACGCAGTATTTT. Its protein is CATSDSFGIGPIKNTDTQYF.

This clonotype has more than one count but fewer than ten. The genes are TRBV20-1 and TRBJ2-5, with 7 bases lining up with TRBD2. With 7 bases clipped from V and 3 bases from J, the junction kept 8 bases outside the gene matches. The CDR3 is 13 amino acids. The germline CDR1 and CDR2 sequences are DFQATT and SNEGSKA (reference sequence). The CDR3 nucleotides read TGCAGTGTTTTGGCGGGAGTCAAAGAGACCCAGTACTTC. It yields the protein CSVLAGVKETQYF.

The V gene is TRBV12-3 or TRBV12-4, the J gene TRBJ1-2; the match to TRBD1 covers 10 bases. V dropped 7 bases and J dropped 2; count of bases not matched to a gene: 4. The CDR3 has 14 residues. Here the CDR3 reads CASTRQGANYGYTF. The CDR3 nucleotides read TGTGCCAGCACCCGACAGGGGGCGAACTATGGCTACACCTTC.

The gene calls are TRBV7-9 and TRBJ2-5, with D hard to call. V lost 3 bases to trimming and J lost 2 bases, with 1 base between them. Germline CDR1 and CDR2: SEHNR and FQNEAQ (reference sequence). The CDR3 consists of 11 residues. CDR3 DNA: TGTGCCAGCAGCTTTCAAGAGACCCAGTACTTC. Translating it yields CASSFQETQYF.

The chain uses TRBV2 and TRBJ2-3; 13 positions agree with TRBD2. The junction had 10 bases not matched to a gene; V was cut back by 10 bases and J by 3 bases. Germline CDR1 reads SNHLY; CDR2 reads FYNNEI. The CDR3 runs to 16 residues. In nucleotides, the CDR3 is TGTGCCACCGGGCGCACTAGCGGGAGGGTTACAGATACGCAGTATTTT. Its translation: CATGRTSGRVTDTQYF.

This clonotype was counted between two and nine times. CDR3 amino acids: CSAREPGQVRGGYTF. DNA of the CDR3: TGCAGTGCTAGAGAGCCGGGACAGGTGCGAGGCGGCTACACCTTC. The rearrangement joins TRBV20-1 to TRBJ1-2; 8 bases are a match to TRBD1. The germline gives CDR1 DFQATT, CDR2 SNEGSKA (reference sequence). The CDR3 is 15 residues long. The V gene end was trimmed by 0 bases and the J gene end by 8 bases; junction bases not matched to a gene: 11.

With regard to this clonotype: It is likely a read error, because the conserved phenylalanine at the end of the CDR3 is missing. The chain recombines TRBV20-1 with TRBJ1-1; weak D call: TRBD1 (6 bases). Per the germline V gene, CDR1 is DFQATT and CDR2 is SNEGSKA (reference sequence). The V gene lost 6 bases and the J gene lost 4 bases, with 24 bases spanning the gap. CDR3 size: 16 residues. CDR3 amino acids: CSAPIGQGFRGTEAFL. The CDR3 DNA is TGCAGTGCCCCGATAGGGCAGGGGTTTAGGGGCACTGAAGCTTTCCTT.

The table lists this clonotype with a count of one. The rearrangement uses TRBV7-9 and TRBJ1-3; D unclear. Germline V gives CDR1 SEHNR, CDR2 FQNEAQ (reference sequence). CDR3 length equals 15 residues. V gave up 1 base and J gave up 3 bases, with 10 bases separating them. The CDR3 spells CASSLGAASGNTIYF. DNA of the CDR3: TGTGCCAGCAGCTTAGGGGCGGCGAGTGGAAACACCATATATTTT.

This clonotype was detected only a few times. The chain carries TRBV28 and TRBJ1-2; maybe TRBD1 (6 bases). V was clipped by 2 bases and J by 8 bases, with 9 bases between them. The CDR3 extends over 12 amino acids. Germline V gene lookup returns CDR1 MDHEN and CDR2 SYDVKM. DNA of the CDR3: TGTGCCAGCAGTTTAACCAGGGGAGGCTACACCTTC. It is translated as CASSLTRGGYTF.

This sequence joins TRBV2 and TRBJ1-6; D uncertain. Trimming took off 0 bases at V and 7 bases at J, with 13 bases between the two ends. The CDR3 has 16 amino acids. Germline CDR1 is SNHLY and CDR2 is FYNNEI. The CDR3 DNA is TGTGCCAGCAGTGAAGCGCTTAGGGTTTTAAATTCACCCCTCCACTTT. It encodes CASSEALRVLNSPLHF.

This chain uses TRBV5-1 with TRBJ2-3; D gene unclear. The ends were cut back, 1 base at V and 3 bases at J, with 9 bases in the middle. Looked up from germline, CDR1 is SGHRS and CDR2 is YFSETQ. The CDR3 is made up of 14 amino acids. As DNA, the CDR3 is TGCGCCAGCAGCTTGTTGGCTGGGACAGATACGCAGTATTTT. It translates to CASSLLAGTDTQYF.

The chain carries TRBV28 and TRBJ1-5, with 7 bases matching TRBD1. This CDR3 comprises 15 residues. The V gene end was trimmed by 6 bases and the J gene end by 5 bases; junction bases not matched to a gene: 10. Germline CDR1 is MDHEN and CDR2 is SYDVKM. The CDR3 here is CASRIFRQGYQPQHF. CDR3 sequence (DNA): TGTGCCAGCAGAATATTTCGACAGGGCTATCAGCCCCAGCATTTT.

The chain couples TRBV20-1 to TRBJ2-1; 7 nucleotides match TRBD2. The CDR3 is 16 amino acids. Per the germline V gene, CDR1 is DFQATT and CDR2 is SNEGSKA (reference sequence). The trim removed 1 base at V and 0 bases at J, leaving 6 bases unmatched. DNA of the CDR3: TGCAGTGCTAGAGGCCGCAGCGGGGTCTCCTACAATGAGCAGTTCTTC. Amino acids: CSARGRSGVSYNEQFF.

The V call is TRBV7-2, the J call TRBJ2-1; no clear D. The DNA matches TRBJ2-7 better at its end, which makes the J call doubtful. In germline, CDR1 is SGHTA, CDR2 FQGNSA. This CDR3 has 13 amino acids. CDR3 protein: CASSSRATYEQYF. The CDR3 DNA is TGTGCCAGCAGCTCACGGGCGACCTACGAGCAGTACTTC.

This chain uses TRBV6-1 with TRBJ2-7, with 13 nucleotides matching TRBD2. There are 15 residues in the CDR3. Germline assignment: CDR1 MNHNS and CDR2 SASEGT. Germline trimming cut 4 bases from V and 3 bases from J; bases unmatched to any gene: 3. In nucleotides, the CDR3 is TGTGCCAGCAGTGGGAGACTAGCGGGAGGCTACGAGCAGTACTTC. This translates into CASSGRLAGGYEQYF.

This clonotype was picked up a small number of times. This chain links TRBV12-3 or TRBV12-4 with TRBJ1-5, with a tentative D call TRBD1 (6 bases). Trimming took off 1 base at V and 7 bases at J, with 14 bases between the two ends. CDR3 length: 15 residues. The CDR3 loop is CASSLVTGLGQPQHF. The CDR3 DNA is TGTGCCAGCAGTTTAGTCACAGGGTTAGGGCAGCCCCAGCATTTT.

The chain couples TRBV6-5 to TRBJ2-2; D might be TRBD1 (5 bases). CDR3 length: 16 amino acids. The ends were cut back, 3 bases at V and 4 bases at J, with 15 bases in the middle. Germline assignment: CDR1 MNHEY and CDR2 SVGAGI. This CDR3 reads CASSYTYGQPTGELFF. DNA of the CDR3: TGTGCCAGCAGTTATACTTACGGACAACCCACCGGGGAGCTGTTTTTT.

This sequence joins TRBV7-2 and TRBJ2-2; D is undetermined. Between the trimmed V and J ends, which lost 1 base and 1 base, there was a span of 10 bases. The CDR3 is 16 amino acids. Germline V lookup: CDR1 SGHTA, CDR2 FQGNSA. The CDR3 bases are TGTGCCAGCAGCTTAGTAGACGCCAAGAACACCGGGGAGCTGTTTTTT. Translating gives CASSLVDAKNTGELFF.

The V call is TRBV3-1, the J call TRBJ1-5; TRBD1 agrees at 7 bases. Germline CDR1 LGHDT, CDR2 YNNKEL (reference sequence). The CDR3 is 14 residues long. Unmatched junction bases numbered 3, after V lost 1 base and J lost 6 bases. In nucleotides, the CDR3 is TGTGCCAGCAGCCAAGCTAGGGGGCTTCAGCCCCAGCATTTT. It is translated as CASSQARGLQPQHF.

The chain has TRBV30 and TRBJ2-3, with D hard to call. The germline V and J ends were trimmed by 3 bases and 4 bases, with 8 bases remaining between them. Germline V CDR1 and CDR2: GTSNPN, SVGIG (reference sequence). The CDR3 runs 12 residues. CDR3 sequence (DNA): TGTGCCTGGAGGGCCAACGCAGATACGCAGTATTTT. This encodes CAWRANADTQYF.

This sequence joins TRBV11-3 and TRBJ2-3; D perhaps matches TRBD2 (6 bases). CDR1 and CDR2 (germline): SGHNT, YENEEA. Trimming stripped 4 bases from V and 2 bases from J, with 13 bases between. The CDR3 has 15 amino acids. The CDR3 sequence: CASSSGGGNTDTQYF. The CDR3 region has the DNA TGTGCCAGCAGCTCCGGGGGAGGAAACACAGATACGCAGTATTTT.

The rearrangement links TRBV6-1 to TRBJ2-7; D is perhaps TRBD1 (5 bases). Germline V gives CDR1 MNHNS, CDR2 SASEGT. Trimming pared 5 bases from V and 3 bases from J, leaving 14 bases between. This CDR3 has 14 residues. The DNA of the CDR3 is TGTGCCAGCAGTCCCCTTGGGGCTAGCTACGAGCAGTACTTC. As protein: CASSPLGASYEQYF.

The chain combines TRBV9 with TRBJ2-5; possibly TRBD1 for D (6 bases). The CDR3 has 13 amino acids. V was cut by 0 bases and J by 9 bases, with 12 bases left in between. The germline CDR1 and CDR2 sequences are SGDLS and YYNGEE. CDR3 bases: TGTGCCAGCAGCGTAGTTGGGGCAGGGGCCCAGTACTTC. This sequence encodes CASSVVGAGAQYF.

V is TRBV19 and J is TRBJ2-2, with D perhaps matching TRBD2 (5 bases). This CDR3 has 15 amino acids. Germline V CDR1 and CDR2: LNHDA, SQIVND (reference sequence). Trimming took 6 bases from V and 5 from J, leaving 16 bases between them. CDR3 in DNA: TGTGCCAGTAGATTAGAACATTGGAGGACCGGGGAGCTGTTTTTT. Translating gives CASRLEHWRTGELFF.

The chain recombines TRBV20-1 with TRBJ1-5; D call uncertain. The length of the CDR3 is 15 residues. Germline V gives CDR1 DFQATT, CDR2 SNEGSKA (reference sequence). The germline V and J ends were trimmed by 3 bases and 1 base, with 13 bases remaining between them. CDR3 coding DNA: TGCAGTGCTAGGGAGTGGTCGGGGAGCAATCAGCCCCAGCATTTT. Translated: CSAREWSGSNQPQHF.

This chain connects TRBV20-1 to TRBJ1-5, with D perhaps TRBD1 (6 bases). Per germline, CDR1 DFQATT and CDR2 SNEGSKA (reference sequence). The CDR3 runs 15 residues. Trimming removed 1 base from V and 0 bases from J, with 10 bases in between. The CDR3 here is CSARVVQGSNQPQHF. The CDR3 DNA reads TGCAGTGCTAGAGTGGTACAGGGTAGCAATCAGCCCCAGCATTTT.